This T cell receptor beta chain was captured by sequencing in a study of cytomegalovirus exposure and HLA in healthy donors. The wider study: An early data release held tens of millions of unique TCRs from HLA-typed donors.

The PCR was carried out with 60 Vbeta primers and 13 Jbeta primers. Original data processing: Later reanalysis found around 84 million unique TCR beta chains, 10 million to 12 million of them shared. TCRdb's table, derived via immunoSEQ multiplex PCR, lists solely in-frame clones and lacks some. The V and J calls and clone size are taken from that table; D and trimming were inferred from the DNA. The data hold fewer than 120,000 clones, with around 86% observed a single time. V gave up 1 base and J gave up 7 bases, with 16 bases separating them. The CDR3 has 16 amino acids. CDR1 and CDR2 from the germline V gene are SGHTA and FQGNSA. Findings and caveats of the study: Some segments of the V type, notably TRBV6-2 and TRBV6-3, were excluded as indistinguishable. Earlier findings revealed that most TCR beta V segments proved productive either about 87% or about 30% of the time.

On this clone itself: Its target is unknown.

Sequenced material: PBMCs. The rearrangement uses TRBV7-2 and TRBJ1-4, with D possibly TRBD1 on 6 matching bases. The origin of this receptor is a man aged 35 to 55 in good health and CMV-seronegative. The CDR3 nucleotides read TGTGCCAGCAGCTTAGTAGTGTCAGGGGCGGGTGAAAAACTGTTTTTT. This codes for CASSLVVSGAGEKLFF.